What follows are 28 T cell receptor beta chains derived from one specimen sequenced in a study of shared clonotypes between healthy human individuals. Assay: immunoSEQ multiplex PCR; the TCRdb copy retains only in-frame clones and omits some. The sample shows roughly 2.2 million clones, about 92% of them seen only once. Sequenced input: naive CD4+ T cells from PBMCs. Regarding subset: CD45RA+ positively selected. The receptors stem from a young man in good health. Some clones in this sample may be carry-over from other donors' samples.

This rearrangement joins TRBV4-1 to TRBJ2-7, with TRBD1 matching 9 bases. The CDR3 contains 16 residues. The V gene's germline CDR1 is MGHRA and CDR2 YSYEKL. The V segment lost 0 bases and the J segment 2 bases; nucleotides outside the gene matches: 5. As DNA, the CDR3 is TGCGCCAGCAGCCAAGATCGGCGGGACAGGGCCTACGAGCAGTACTTC. Translation: CASSQDRRDRAYEQYF.

The chain recombines TRBV7-7 with TRBJ2-7; 7 bases line up with TRBD1. V was pared by 5 bases and J by 3 bases, with 4 bases of the junction left unmatched. CDR1 and CDR2 from the germline V gene are SSHAT and FNYEAQ (reference sequence). The length of the CDR3 is 13 residues. Here the CDR3 reads CASSHRQGYEQYF. For the CDR3, the DNA is TGTGCCAGCAGCCACCGACAGGGCTACGAGCAGTACTTC.

The chain has TRBV27 and TRBJ2-7; TRBD1 matches 11 bases. The CDR3 contains 15 residues. Losses at the gene ends were 6 bases for V and 7 bases for J; bases not matched to a gene: 11. Germline lookup yields CDR1 MNHEY and CDR2 SMNVEV (reference sequence). CDR3 amino acids: CASRYNGQGAGEQYF. The CDR3 DNA sequence: TGTGCCAGCAGGTACAACGGACAGGGGGCAGGAGAGCAGTACTTC.

The chain combines TRBV28 with TRBJ1-1; 10 bases fit TRBD1. Germline V gives CDR1 MDHEN, CDR2 SYDVKM. CDR3 length equals 15 residues. Trimming removed 3 bases from V and 6 bases from J; junction bases left unmatched: 7. The CDR3 spells CASSFGQGGWAEAFF. In DNA form, the CDR3 reads TGTGCCAGCAGTTTCGGACAGGGGGGTTGGGCTGAAGCTTTCTTT.

The chain joins TRBV28 to TRBJ2-6, with D maybe TRBD2 (5 bases). Trimming pared 2 bases from V and 4 bases from J, leaving 6 bases between. Germline V gives CDR1 MDHEN, CDR2 SYDVKM. CDR3 length equals 14 residues. For the CDR3, the DNA is TGTGCCAGCAGTTTACGCGGGGGGGCCAACGTCCTGACTTTC. Amino acid sequence: CASSLRGGANVLTF.

This clone was counted a few times. The chain employs TRBV7-9 and TRBJ1-5; D not certain. The CDR3 is 15 residues long. V lost 7 bases and J 1 base, leaving 14 bases between the germline ends. Germline V gene data show CDR1 as SEHNR and CDR2 as FQNEAQ (reference sequence). CDR3 nucleotide sequence: TGTGCCAGCACCACCGACCACGGAAGCAATCAGCCCCAGCATTTT. It codes for CASTTDHGSNQPQHF. Supplemented by reference TRBV7-9 and TRBJ1-5, the full variable domain reads DTGVSQNPRHKITKRGQNVTFRCDPISEHNRLYWYRQTLGQGPEFLTYFQNEAQLEKSRLLSDRFSAERPKGSFSTLEIQRTEQGDSAMYLCASTTDHGSNQPQHFGDGTRLSIL.

CDR3 bases: TGTGCCAGCAGGTTGGGGGGGCAAGAGACCCAGTACTTC. The encoded protein is CASRLGGQETQYF. The V gene is TRBV28, the J gene TRBJ2-5; 7 nucleotides line up with TRBD2. J lost 2 bases, V lost 6 bases, and 3 bases had no gene match. The CDR3 runs to 13 residues. From germline, CDR1 is MDHEN and CDR2 SYDVKM.

The V and J genes are TRBV29-1 and TRBJ2-3; TRBD1 might be the D (6 bases). Looked up from germline, CDR1 is SQVTM and CDR2 is ANQGSEA. V lost 4 bases and J 2 bases, leaving 13 bases between the germline ends. CDR3 length: 14 amino acids. Written as DNA, the CDR3 is TGCAGCGTTGCAGATCAGGGGACCACAGATACGCAGTATTTT. Amino acid sequence: CSVADQGTTDTQYF.

This sequence joins TRBV28 and TRBJ2-3, with D unresolved. CDR3 length: 12 residues. Germline assignment: CDR1 MDHEN and CDR2 SYDVKM. The V gene lost 3 bases and the J gene lost 6 bases, with 7 bases spanning the gap. CDR3 sequence (DNA): TGTGCCAGCAGTTTTACCGTTGATACGCAGTATTTT. It specifies CASSFTVDTQYF.

The V and J genes are TRBV25-1 and TRBJ2-3; 9 nucleotides align to TRBD2. With 0 bases clipped from V and 5 bases from J, the junction kept 6 bases outside the gene matches. CDR3 size: 16 residues. Germline CDR1 reads MGHDK; CDR2 reads SYGVNS. The CDR3 region has the DNA TGTGCCAGCAGTGAATATGGCGGGAGGGCCGGAGATACGCAGTATTTT. Translating it yields CASSEYGGRAGDTQYF.

V gene TRBV28 combines with J gene TRBJ1-2; 9 nucleotides align to TRBD1. There are 16 residues in the CDR3. Germline V lookup: CDR1 MDHEN, CDR2 SYDVKM. With V trimmed by 1 base and J by 4 bases, 7 bases remained unmatched. Written as DNA, the CDR3 is TGTGCCAGCAGTTTATCACGACAGGGGGGTTCCTATGGCTACACCTTC. It encodes CASSLSRQGGSYGYTF.

The chain employs TRBV12-5 and TRBJ2-3; 15 nucleotides agree with TRBD2. Looked up from germline, CDR1 is LGHNT and CDR2 is FRNRAP. The CDR3 runs 20 residues. The V and J ends lost 1 base and 6 bases, in that order; junction bases with no gene match: 14. The CDR3 DNA reads as TGTGCTAGTGGTTTGGACGTCCCGGGACTAGCGGGAGGTTCTTTGGATACGCAGTATTTT. Amino acids: CASGLDVPGLAGGSLDTQYF.

This rearrangement joins TRBV29-1 to TRBJ1-1, with D unclear. CDR1 SQVTM and CDR2 ANQGSEA come from the germline V gene. Trimming removed 1 base at V and 0 bases at J, with 12 bases between. This CDR3 is 15 amino acids long. CDR3 sequence reads: CSVEGRLGLNTEAFF. CDR3 sequence (DNA): TGCAGCGTTGAAGGCAGATTAGGGTTGAACACTGAAGCTTTCTTT. Full variable domain (missing parts from reference TRBV29-1 and TRBJ1-1): SAVISQKPSRDICQRGTSLTIQCQVDSQVTMMFWYRQQPGQSLTLIATANQGSEATYESGFVIDKFPISRPNLTFSTLTVSNMSPEDSSIYLCSVEGRLGLNTEAFFGQGTRLTVV.

The chain uses TRBV5-5 and TRBJ2-7, with 8 bases fitting TRBD1. After removal of 5 bases from V and 3 bases from J, the junction contained 10 bases not matched to a gene. Germline CDR1 and CDR2: SGHKS and YYEKEE (reference sequence). The CDR3 runs 15 residues. In nucleotides, the CDR3 is TGTGCCAGCAGTCTCCGGGACAGGTCCCTCTACGAGCAGTACTTC. Translating it yields CASSLRDRSLYEQYF.

The rearrangement uses TRBV5-4 and TRBJ1-4, with D tentatively TRBD1 (5 bases). The CDR3 runs 14 residues. CDR1 SGHNT and CDR2 YYREEE come from the germline V gene (reference sequence). The V end was cut by 0 bases, the J end by 7 bases, with 10 bases between. The CDR3 reads CASSLEGRVEKLFF. The CDR3 coding sequence is TGTGCCAGCAGCTTGGAGGGGCGCGTTGAAAAACTGTTTTTT. Full variable domain (remainder filled in from reference TRBV5-4 and TRBJ1-4): ETGVTQSPTHLIKTRGQQVTLRCSSQSGHNTVSWYQQALGQGPQFIFQYYREEENGRGNFPPRFSGLQFPNYSSELNVNALELDDSALYLCASSLEGRVEKLFFGSGTQLSVL.

V is TRBV9 and J is TRBJ2-2, with TRBD1 as a possible D gene (5 bases). CDR1 and CDR2 (germline): SGDLS, YYNGEE. V gave up 4 bases and J gave up 6 bases, with 16 bases separating them. CDR3 length equals 15 residues. The CDR3 nucleotides are TGTGCCAGCAGCCCCCGTGGGGCGCTCCCCGGGGAGCTGTTTTTT. Its protein is CASSPRGALPGELFF.

V usage is TRBV7-3 and J usage is TRBJ2-1; 10 positions match TRBD2. CDR1 is SGHTA and CDR2 is FQGTGA in the germline V gene. The CDR3 length is 15 residues. V trimming: 0 bases; J trimming: 6 bases; junction bases outside the gene matches: 2. The CDR3 is CASSLTSSGGNEQFF. Written as DNA, the CDR3 is TGTGCCAGCAGCTTAACGTCTAGCGGGGGCAATGAGCAGTTCTTC.

The V and J genes are TRBV5-1 and TRBJ2-3, with 7 bases aligning to TRBD2. The V and J ends lost 4 bases and 5 bases, in that order; junction bases with no gene match: 4. Germline V CDR1 and CDR2: SGHRS, YFSETQ. This CDR3 has 13 residues. The CDR3 DNA reads as TGCGCCAGCAGCGTCGCGGGAGAAGATACGCAGTATTTT. Protein sequence: CASSVAGEDTQYF.

This chain joins TRBV6-5 and TRBJ2-3; tentative D call: TRBD2 (5 bases). Trimming pared 5 bases from V and 1 base from J, leaving 7 bases between. This CDR3 region has 13 residues. The germline V gene has CDR1 MNHEY and CDR2 SVGAGI. In DNA, the CDR3 is TGTGCCAGCAGTGGGAGTGGCACAGATACGCAGTATTTT. It is translated as CASSGSGTDTQYF.

CDR3 sequence (DNA): TGCGCCAGCAGCCCCGACAGGGTTTCTAACTATGGCTACACCTTC. It codes for CASSPDRVSNYGYTF. This chain connects TRBV5-1 to TRBJ1-2; 7 bases map to TRBD1. V lost 4 bases, J lost 0 bases, and 6 bases stayed unmatched. CDR1 is SGHRS, CDR2 YFSETQ, per germline. The CDR3 is made up of 15 amino acids.

The CDR3 DNA is TGTGCCAGCAGTTACCTAACCACAACAGGCGTCGAGCAGTACTTC. This encodes CASSYLTTTGVEQYF. The chain carries TRBV6-5 and TRBJ2-7, with D possibly matching TRBD1 (5 bases). The germline V gene encodes CDR1 MNHEY and CDR2 SVGAGI. The V and J ends lost 2 bases and 6 bases respectively, with 17 bases between them. The CDR3 contains 15 residues.

With regard to this clone: The junction and the germline gene differ at one end; a read error may be behind it. The rearrangement uses TRBV7-9 and TRBJ1-1; no reliable D call. CDR1 is SEHNR and CDR2 is FQNEAQ in the germline V gene (reference sequence). The CDR3 is 14 residues long. CDR3 coding DNA: TGTGCCAGCAGCTTAGCCCGGATGAACACTGGAGCTTTCTTT. Its protein product is CASSLARMNTGAFF.

A remark on this clone: The same CDR3 can be traced to other DNA sequences in this sample. The chain has TRBV5-1 and TRBJ1-5; 8 bases are a match to TRBD1. J gave up 4 bases and V 0 bases, and 3 bases lay outside the gene matches. The germline CDR1 and CDR2 sequences are SGHRS and YFSETQ. This CDR3 contains 15 residues. CDR3 region: CASSLGTGRNQPQHF. The CDR3 DNA reads as TGCGCCAGCAGCTTGGGGACAGGGAGAAATCAGCCCCAGCATTTT. Using reference TRBV5-1 and TRBJ1-5 for the parts outside the CDR3, the full variable domain is KAGVTQTPRYLIKTRGQQVTLSCSPISGHRSVSWYQQTPGQGLQFLFEYFSETQRNKGNFPGRFSGRQFSNSRSEMNVSTLELGDSALYLCASSLGTGRNQPQHFGDGTRLSIL.

This clone was picked up one time. The V and J genes are TRBV7-3 and TRBJ2-7; the match to TRBD1 covers 8 bases. The CDR3 is 15 amino acids. The V gene end was trimmed by 0 bases and the J gene end by 0 bases; junction bases not matched to a gene: 1. Germline CDR1 and CDR2: SGHTA and FQGTGA. CDR3 in amino acids: CASSLTTGASYEQYF. Here the CDR3 DNA reads TGTGCCAGCAGCTTAACGACAGGGGCCTCCTACGAGCAGTACTTC.

The chain couples TRBV28 to TRBJ2-1; 10 nucleotides line up with TRBD1. The germline CDR1 and CDR2 sequences are MDHEN and SYDVKM. The CDR3 contains 15 residues. V gave up 5 bases and J gave up 10 bases; unmatched junction bases: 11. The CDR3 sequence: CASSPSRDRGQEQFF. CDR3 sequence (DNA): TGTGCCAGCAGTCCCTCCCGGGACAGGGGTCAGGAGCAGTTCTTC.

This chain connects TRBV11-2 to TRBJ2-5; 9 positions match TRBD2. Germline V CDR1 and CDR2: SGHAT, FQNNGV. This CDR3 has 15 amino acids. With 1 base clipped from V and 7 bases from J, the junction kept 7 bases outside the gene matches. CDR3 nucleotide sequence: TGTGCCAGCAGCTTAGTTGCGGGAGGGCTGGGGACCCAGTACTTC. Protein sequence: CASSLVAGGLGTQYF.

For this clone: Other DNA sequences in the same sample also yield this CDR3. The rearrangement links TRBV30 to TRBJ1-2, with D uncertain. CDR3 size: 12 residues. Trimming took off 0 bases at V and 8 bases at J, with 10 bases between the two ends. In germline, CDR1 is GTSNPN, CDR2 SVGIG (reference sequence). CDR3 in DNA: TGTGCCTGGAGTGTACAACGTGGGGGCTACACCTTC. Translation: CAWSVQRGGYTF.

The chain employs TRBV28 and TRBJ2-2, with TRBD2 identical over 11 bases. Germline V gene lookup returns CDR1 MDHEN and CDR2 SYDVKM. With V trimmed by 6 bases and J by 3 bases, 3 bases remained unmatched. The CDR3 covers 15 residues. The CDR3 is CASRPGLADTGELFF. The CDR3 nucleotides are TGTGCCAGCAGACCGGGACTAGCGGACACCGGGGAGCTGTTTTTT.